The T cell receptor (beta chain) described here comes from a study of T cells in Graves' hyperthyroidism and ophthalmopathy. Study-level findings and limits: Separation of ophthalmopathy from stable hyperthyroidism was achieved by a 13 V-J model. The blood repertoire included most of the expanded thyroid clonotypes above 0.001.

RNA transcripts served as the template for amplifying TCR beta CDR3 regions. With the HTBI primer set, the TCR CDR3 went through a first round of RT-PCR. TCRdb ran MiXCR on the multiplex PCR reads and lists one entry per CDR3 protein. The sample lists some 570,000 distinct CDR3 sequences, approximately 17% seen once, with 17% in the top ten. The CDR3 spans 15 residues. CDR1 MNHEY and CDR2 SVGEGT come from the germline V gene. The V end was cut by 2 bases, the J end by 6 bases, with 14 bases between. This clonotype was seen many times. The antigen is not known. Sequenced input: blood. The rearrangement joins TRBV6-2 or TRBV6-3 to TRBJ2-1; possibly TRBD2 for D (6 bases). This sequence was found in a woman between 18 and 30 years old with Graves' ophthalmopathy. The DNA for the CDR3 is TGTGCCAGCAGTTACGGGGACTCCCAGATCAATGAGCAGTTCTTC. Translating it yields CASSYGDSQINEQFF.